This TCR beta chain was retrieved from a study of beta chain features in type 1 diabetes (dated by TCRdb to the late 2010s). Regarding the study in general: Mean age, gender distribution, total cell number and subset yield were not different between patients and healthy donors. A total of about 99,000,000 sorted cells were examined across all samples, and RNA yield correlated strongly with the number of cells per subset. The study compared TCRB repertoires of sorted circulating CD4+ T cell subsets between recently diagnosed type 1 diabetes patients and matched healthy donors. Whereas all 28 donors provided naive and central memory subsets, regulatory and stem cell-like memory subsets were isolated from just 8 patients and roughly eight healthy donors. Broader findings and caveats from the paper: At VDJ recombination sites, type 1 diabetes patients had fewer insertions and more deleted nucleotides, which implies abnormalities in thymic rearrangement. Type 1 diabetes patients showed a moderate but significant shortening of TCRB CDR3 length in all four CD4+ subsets. Only small numbers of individuals were included in the HLA sub-analyses, which left unresolved whether HLA type had any influence on TCRB rearrangement. PCR might favor shorter templates, but patient and control samples were amplified and corrected together, so any skew would affect both groups equally. Naive, central memory and regulatory TCRB repertoires appeared to be more similar among patients than among healthy donors. Because cDNA was sequenced instead of genomic DNA, highly expressing activated cells could be over-represented, though the groups showed no difference in activation or CD3 levels.

On this clone: Its target antigen remains unknown. No per-base quality is available; no much larger clone lies one base away. This sample also contains other DNA sequences that code for the same CDR3.

The High Capacity cDNA Reverse Transcription Kit was used to reverse transcribe all of the isolated RNA, meaning that expressed TCRB transcripts were what got sequenced. Deep immunoSEQ sequencing was applied to naive, central memory and regulatory T cell samples, giving an average of roughly 3.5 million total reads per sample. Sorted cells were lysed in RLT buffer and RNA was extracted with DNase-treated RNeasy Micro or Mini kits, depending on cell number. To prevent cross-contamination, every cell subset was processed on its own, while patient and healthy donor samples were processed together. The immunoSEQ multiplex PCR was used to amplify TCRB sequences from cDNA, yielding 87-bp fragments that span the CDR3 region. Amplicons were sequenced on the Illumina HiSeq platform. As for how the authors treated the data: PCR bias was corrected computationally using synthetic template baselines, and reads within Hamming distance 2 were collapsed, with unmergeable singletons discarded. Reads were aligned against IMGT to assign V, D and J genes, CDR3 length and insertions or deletions at six rearrangement sites. Within each subset, clonotype counts were normalized to sorted cell number, and only after that were true diversity and Gini coefficients computed with the tcR R package. Repertoire sharing was quantified using the overlap coefficient calculated on TCRB nucleotide sequences. Out-of-frame TCRB sequences from naive cells were analyzed as a proxy for the pre-selection repertoire. This is the immuneACCESS table as TCRdb keeps it, with only in-frame sequences that have V and J called. A part of the clones is gone; compared with another copy, unresolved V genes explain less than half, and the rest is unexplained. V and J calls plus clone size are reproduced from that table; the DNA served to infer D and trimming. The sample table records 600,000 or so clones; roughly 12% of these occur just once. The ten largest clones take up 0.095% to 0.15% of the sample.

Each donor gave one peripheral blood draw, averaging approximately 0.11 L, which was collected into heparinised tubes. Using a panel that included CD45RO, CCR7, CD25, CD127, CD95 and CD27, naive, central memory, regulatory and stem cell-like memory CD4+ T cells were sorted on a BD FACSAria II. All sorted populations exceeded 95% purity. PBMCs were isolated right away by Lymphoprep density gradient centrifugation and were stained directly, without culture. To minimize batch effects, samples were stained and sorted in pairs, one healthy donor with one patient per experiment. This clonotype was obtained from a man younger than 45 with type 1 diabetes. The specimen sequenced was naive CD4+ T cells from blood. The cell subset or site label, read with the paper, signifies: true naive CD4+ T cells.

The CDR3 region: CASSIGQGNTGELFF. The bases read TGTGCCAGTAGTATTGGTCAGGGGAACACCGGGGAGCTGTTTTTT. The chain couples TRBV19 to TRBJ2-2; the D segment could be TRBD1, given 5 matching bases. The CDR3 holds 15 amino acids from the cysteine to the phenylalanine. The retained sequence is limited to the CDR3, 45 bases, with the frame set at the first base. V is pared back by 3 bases and J by 1 base, with 9 bases lying between the germline termini. CDR1 and CDR2, looked up from the germline V gene (reference sequence), are LNHDA and SQIVND.